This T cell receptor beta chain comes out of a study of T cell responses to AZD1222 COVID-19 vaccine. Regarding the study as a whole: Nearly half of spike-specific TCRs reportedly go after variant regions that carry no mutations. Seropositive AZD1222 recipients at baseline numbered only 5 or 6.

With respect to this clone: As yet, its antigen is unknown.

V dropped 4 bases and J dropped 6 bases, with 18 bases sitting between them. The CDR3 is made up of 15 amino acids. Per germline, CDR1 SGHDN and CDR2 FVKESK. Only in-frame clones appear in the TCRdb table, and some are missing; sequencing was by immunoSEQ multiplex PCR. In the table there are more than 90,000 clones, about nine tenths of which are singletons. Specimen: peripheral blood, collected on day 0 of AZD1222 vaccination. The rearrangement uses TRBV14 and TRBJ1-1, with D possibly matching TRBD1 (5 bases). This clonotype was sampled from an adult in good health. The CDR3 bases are TGTGCCAGCAGCCCCAGACTCCTACGGGACGCTGAAGCTTTCTTT. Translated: CASSPRLLRDAEAFF.